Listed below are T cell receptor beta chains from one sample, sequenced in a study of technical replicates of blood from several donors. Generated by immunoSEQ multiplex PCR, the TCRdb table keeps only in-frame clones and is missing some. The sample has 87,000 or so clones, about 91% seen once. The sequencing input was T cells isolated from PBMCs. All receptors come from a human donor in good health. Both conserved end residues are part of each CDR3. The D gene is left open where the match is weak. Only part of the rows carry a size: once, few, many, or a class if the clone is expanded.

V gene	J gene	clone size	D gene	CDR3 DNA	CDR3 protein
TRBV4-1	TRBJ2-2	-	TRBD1	TGCGCCAGCAGCCCAACAGGGGCCGGGGCCGGGGAGCTGTTTTTT	CASSPTGAGAGELFF
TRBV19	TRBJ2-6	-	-	TGTGCCAGTAAAGTCAGGGGTTCTGGGGCCAACGTCCTGACTTTC	CASKVRGSGANVLTF
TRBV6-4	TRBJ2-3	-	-	TGTGCCAGCAGTCTAGACAGGCAGGGTGCGCAGTATTTT	CASSLDRQGAQYF
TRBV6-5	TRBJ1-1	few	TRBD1	TGTGCCAGCAGCGCCGACAGGGGGGTTAAGCGGTTCTTT	CASSADRGVKRFF
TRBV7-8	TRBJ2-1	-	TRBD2	TGTGCCAGCAGCTCTAAGGGCGGGAGGGTATCCTACAATGAGCAGTTCTTC	CASSSKGGRVSYNEQFF
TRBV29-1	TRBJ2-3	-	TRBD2	TGCAGCGTTGAAGATCATCCCGGGCCGGGGGGTACAGATACGCAGTATTTT	CSVEDHPGPGGTDTQYF
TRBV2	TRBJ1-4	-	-	TGTGCCAGCAGTGAAGACCGATTGGGGGCGGCTAATGAAAAACTGTTTTTT	CASSEDRLGAANEKLFF
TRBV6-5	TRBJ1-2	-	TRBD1	TGTGCCAGCAGTTACTCGTGGTCGACAGGGTCCTATGGCTACACCTTC	CASSYSWSTGSYGYTF
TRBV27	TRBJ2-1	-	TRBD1	TGTGCCAGCAGTTTAGGGACAGGGGGCTTGAATGAGCAGTTCTTC	CASSLGTGGLNEQFF
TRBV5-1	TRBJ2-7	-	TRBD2	TGCGCCAGCAGAGAGTTTAGTTCAGAAAGTAGCGGGAGGAACACCTACGAGCAGTACTTC	CASREFSSESSGRNTYEQYF
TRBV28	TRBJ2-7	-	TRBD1	TGTGCCAGCACCACGGGACAGTCCTACGAGCAGTACTTC	CASTTGQSYEQYF
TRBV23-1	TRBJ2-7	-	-	TGCGCCAGCAGTCCTAGGACAGTACCCCGGGGCTCCTACGAGCAGTACTTC	CASSPRTVPRGSYEQYF
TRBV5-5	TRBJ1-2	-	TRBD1	TGTGCCAGCAGTGATCCGGGACAGGGGACCTATGGCTACACCTTC	CASSDPGQGTYGYTF
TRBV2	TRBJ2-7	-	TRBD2	TGTGCCATTACTAGCGGGGGCTACGAGCAGTACTTC	CAITSGGYEQYF
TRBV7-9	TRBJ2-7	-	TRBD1	TGTGCCAGCAGCTTAAGGCGGGACAGGAGCTCCTACGAGCAGTACTTC	CASSLRRDRSSYEQYF
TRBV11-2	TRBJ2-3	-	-	TGTGCCAGCAGCTTATATCGGGGGGCAGGGGATACGCAGTATTTT	CASSLYRGAGDTQYF
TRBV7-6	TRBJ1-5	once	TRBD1	TGTGCCAGCAGCCTAGGGACAGGACTCGGCAATCAGCCCCAGCATTTT	CASSLGTGLGNQPQHF